The 6 T cell receptor beta chains below were found in one sample sequenced in a study of shared clonotypes between healthy human individuals. TCRdb's copy holds only in-frame clones and misses some; the assay was immunoSEQ multiplex PCR. The sample has fewer than 400,000 clones; under 80% are singletons. Source material: memory CD4+ T cells sorted from blood. The subset here: CD45RA-negative fraction. These receptors all come from a man between 25 and 39 years old in good health.

V gene TRBV9 combines with J gene TRBJ2-7, with 7 positions matching TRBD2. Germline CDR1 SGDLS, CDR2 YYNGEE. The CDR3 extends over 13 amino acids. Losses at the gene ends were 3 bases for V and 2 bases for J; bases not matched to a gene: 2. The CDR3 sequence is CASSGGLPYEQYF. The CDR3 coding sequence is TGTGCCAGCAGCGGGGGACTACCCTACGAGCAGTACTTC.

This CDR3 is CASSPGTYNEQFF. Here the CDR3 DNA reads TGTGCCAGCAGCCCCGGGACTTACAATGAGCAGTTCTTC. The chain recombines TRBV7-2 with TRBJ2-1; the D gene is possibly TRBD2 (6 bases). This CDR3 region has 13 residues. Germline CDR1 and CDR2: SGHTA and FQGNSA. Between the trimmed V and J ends, which lost 5 bases and 4 bases, there was a span of 9 bases.

This chain uses TRBV10-2 with TRBJ1-1; the D gene is possibly TRBD1 (5 bases). Germline CDR1 and CDR2: WSHSY and SAAADI. There are 13 residues in the CDR3. V dropped 3 bases and J dropped 1 base, with 6 bases sitting between them. DNA for the CDR3: TGCGCCAGCAGTGACAGGGCGAACACTGAAGCTTTCTTT. Translated, it gives CASSDRANTEAFF.

The chain employs TRBV4-1 and TRBJ2-1; possible D gene TRBD2, 6 bases. CDR1 is MGHRA, CDR2 YSYEKL, per germline. Trimming pared 0 bases from V and 10 bases from J, leaving 16 bases between. CDR3 length: 15 amino acids. The CDR3 coding sequence is TGCGCCAGCAGCCAAGATCTGGGGGGAGCGAGGGAGCAGTTCTTC. Translating gives CASSQDLGGAREQFF.

The chain combines TRBV6-1 with TRBJ1-5; 7 bases agree with TRBD1. This CDR3 contains 13 residues. Per germline, CDR1 MNHNS and CDR2 SASEGT. J gave up 4 bases and V 3 bases, and 0 bases lay outside the gene matches. In DNA, the CDR3 is TGTGCCAGCAGTGAGACAGGGAATCAGCCCCAGCATTTT. This codes for CASSETGNQPQHF.

This sequence joins TRBV7-3 and TRBJ2-3; TRBD1 matches 7 bases. Germline V lookup: CDR1 SGHTA, CDR2 FQGTGA. Germline trimming cut 2 bases from V and 3 bases from J; bases unmatched to any gene: 2. CDR3 length: 14 amino acids. The CDR3 here is CASSLGGQTDTQYF. The CDR3 nucleotides are TGTGCCAGCAGCTTAGGGGGACAGACAGATACGCAGTATTTT.